This TCR beta chain emerged from a study of spatial heterogeneity in lung cancer. In its sample, this clonotype was seen a few times. Specified time point: blood at routine non-recurrence follow-up after resection. Sequencing of whole RNA from tumor, nontumor lung or frozen PBMC involved no sorting. TCRdb redid the calling of the 5' RACE reads with MiXCR, one entry per CDR3 protein. This sample has about 120,000 distinct CDR3 sequences; 12% occur once, and the top ten carry approximately 16%. Here the sequenced sample was PBMCs, taken at follow-up. The receptor was isolated from a male donor with early-stage non-small cell lung cancer.

CDR3 sequence (DNA): TGTGCCAGCAGCTTACTGACACCGACCGGGGAGCTGTTTTTT. Translation: CASSLLTPTGELFF. The V gene is TRBV7-2, the J gene TRBJ2-2; D is unclear. V was trimmed by 2 bases and J by 5 bases, leaving 9 bases between them. CDR3 length: 14 amino acids. Germline values: CDR1 SGHTA, CDR2 FQGNSA.